Below, one T cell receptor beta chain is given with its context. Authors' methods: From reference gene primer amplification, estimates of nucleated cell counts were derived. Here immunoSEQ multiplex PCR was the method, and the copy in TCRdb shows in-frame clones only, minus some. The D gene and trimming were derived from the DNA, and the V and J assignments and clone size from that table. The sample holds hundreds of thousands of clones, 80% to 90% seen once. This record belongs to a study of blood T cell repertoires in COVID-19. Background on the study: Samples came from the United States, Italy and Spain, spanning acute and convalescent COVID-19. Nucleic acid was either cDNA or gDNA, and it came from T cells, B-cell-depleted T cells, or PBMCs.

Looked up from germline, CDR1 is SGHTA and CDR2 is FQGTGA. V was pared by 5 bases and J by 0 bases, with 13 bases between. This CDR3 region has 15 residues. Seattle's cohort entered during active infection and was followed longitudinally. This TCR derives from a man between 18 and 29 years old with COVID-19, enrolled during active disease. Sequencing used peripheral blood. This chain joins TRBV7-3 and TRBJ1-1; a possible D gene is TRBD1 (6 bases). Written as DNA, the CDR3 is TGTGCCAGCAGCGTCCGGACAGCAATGAACACTGAAGCTTTCTTT. It codes for CASSVRTAMNTEAFF. Together with reference TRBV7-3 and TRBJ1-1, the CDR3 gives the full variable domain: GAGVSQTPSNKVTEKGKYVELRCDPISGHTALYWYRQSLGQGPEFLIYFQGTGAADDSGLPNDRFFAVRPEGSVSTLKIQRTERGDSAVYLCASSVRTAMNTEAFFGQGTRLTVV.